This TCR beta chain was obtained from a study of identical twins. Study conclusions and caveats: There is a chance that invariant MAIT and iNKT cells partially muddied zero-insertion analyses. The conclusions drew on cross-sectional statistical analysis instead of tracking the same donors. For cord blood, abundant beta clonotypes had fewer insertions, unlike memory repertoires, which showed none.

At least ten counts were recorded for this clonotype. The antigen is undetermined. CDR3 size: 14 residues. Germline V lookup: CDR1 SQVTM, CDR2 ANQGSEA. The germline V and J ends were trimmed by 8 bases and 3 bases, with 17 bases remaining between them. One entry per CDR3 protein results from TCRdb running MiXCR on the 5' RACE reads. This table holds roughly 150,000 distinct CDR3 sequences, around 3.5% found once. The chain carries TRBV29-1 and TRBJ1-5; a weak D match, TRBD1 (6 bases). Source material: memory T cells sorted from blood. The TCR originated in a man between 18 and 29 years old in good health. The CDR3 loop reads CSPPPGAFNQPQHF. Written as DNA, the CDR3 is TGCAGCCCCCCCCCAGGGGCCTTCAATCAGCCCCAGCATTTT. Filled out from reference TRBV29-1 and TRBJ1-5, the complete variable domain reads SAVISQKPSRDICQRGTSLTIQCQVDSQVTMMFWYRQQPGQSLTLIATANQGSEATYESGFVIDKFPISRPNLTFSTLTVSNMSPEDSSIYLCSPPPGAFNQPQHFGDGTRLSIL.